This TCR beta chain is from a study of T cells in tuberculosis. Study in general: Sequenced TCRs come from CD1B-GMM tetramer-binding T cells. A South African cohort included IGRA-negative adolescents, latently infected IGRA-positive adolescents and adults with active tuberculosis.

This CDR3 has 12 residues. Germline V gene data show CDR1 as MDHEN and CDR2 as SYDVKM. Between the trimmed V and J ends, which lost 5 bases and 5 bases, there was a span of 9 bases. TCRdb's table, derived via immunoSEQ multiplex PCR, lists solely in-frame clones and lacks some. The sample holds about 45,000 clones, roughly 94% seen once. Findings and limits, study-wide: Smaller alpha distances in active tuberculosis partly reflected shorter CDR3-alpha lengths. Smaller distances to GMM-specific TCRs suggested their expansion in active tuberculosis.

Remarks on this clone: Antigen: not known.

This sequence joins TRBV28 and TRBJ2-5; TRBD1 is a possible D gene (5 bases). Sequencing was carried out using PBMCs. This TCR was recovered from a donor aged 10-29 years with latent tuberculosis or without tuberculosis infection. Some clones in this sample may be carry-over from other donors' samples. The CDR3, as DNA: TGTGCCAGCAGTCCCCCAGGGGAGACCCAGTACTTC. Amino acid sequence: CASSPPGETQYF.